This TCR beta chain was sequenced during a study of T cell responses to AZD1222 COVID-19 vaccine. Turning to this clone: Its antigen remains unidentified.

The CDR3 extends over 15 amino acids. Trimming removed 4 bases from V and 3 bases from J; junction bases left unmatched: 6. Germline CDR1 reads MNHEY; CDR2 reads SMNVEV (reference sequence). Study findings and constraints: Clonal diversity may have been underestimated in mostly white British donors. The study identified only five or six AZD1222 recipients as seropositive at baseline.

Measured with immunoSEQ multiplex PCR; TCRdb has only the in-frame clones, and not every one. The sample has roughly 120,000 clones; 88% are singletons. This receptor was identified in an adult in good health. The source material was peripheral blood, sampled on day 0 of AZD1222 vaccination. The rearrangement joins TRBV27 to TRBJ1-5; 7 bases align to TRBD1. CDR3 sequence: CASSSAGTDNQPQHF. CDR3 DNA sequence: TGTGCCAGCAGTTCCGCCGGGACAGACAATCAGCCCCAGCATTTT.